This passage covers 12 T cell receptor beta chains from one sample sequenced in a study of CD8 T cells in ankylosing spondylitis. Via MiXCR, TCRdb re-called the 5' RACE reads, giving one row per CDR3 protein. The sample yields 25,000 to 35,000 distinct CDR3 sequences, under 40% seen once. The sequenced sample was synovial fluid, either unsorted or a sorted T cell fraction (not recorded which). Receptors were obtained from a male donor with ankylosing spondylitis.

In its sample, this clonotype was seen many times. The chain recombines TRBV20-1 with TRBJ2-1; TRBD2 matches at 10 bases. Germline V gene data show CDR1 as DFQATT and CDR2 as SNEGSKA (reference sequence). The CDR3 contains 14 residues. V dropped 5 bases and J dropped 4; count of bases not matched to a gene: 5. CDR3 amino acids: CSAPTSGPYNEQFF. The CDR3 DNA reads as TGCAGTGCTCCGACTAGCGGGCCGTACAATGAGCAGTTCTTC.

This chain joins TRBV12-3 or TRBV12-4 and TRBJ1-1, with a possible D match to TRBD1 (5 bases). The ends were cut back, 6 bases at V and 1 base at J, with 12 bases in the middle. The CDR3 has 14 amino acids. CDR3 in DNA: TGTGCCAGCAGGGGGGGGTGGGGGAACACTGAAGCTTTCTTT. Translated, it gives CASRGGWGNTEAFF.

The chain is built from TRBV19 and TRBJ1-2; maybe TRBD1 (6 bases). V shed 4 bases and J shed 4 bases, with 10 bases lying between them. The CDR3 length is 13 residues. Germline CDR1 reads LNHDA; CDR2 reads SQIVND (reference sequence). This CDR3 is CASSTTGVYGYTF. The CDR3 DNA reads TGTGCCAGTAGTACGACAGGAGTCTATGGCTACACCTTC.

Within the sample, this clonotype is large. The chain has TRBV4-2 and TRBJ1-1; D gene ambiguous. V lost 4 bases and J 0 bases, leaving 6 bases between the germline ends. This CDR3 contains 13 residues. CDR1 is LGHNA and CDR2 is YNFKEQ in the germline V gene. CDR3 bases: TGTGCCAGCAGCCGAACGATGAACACTGAAGCTTTCTTT. Translation: CASSRTMNTEAFF.

This chain links TRBV29-1 with TRBJ2-1; TRBD2 agrees at 7 bases. The CDR3 contains 14 residues. V was clipped by 5 bases and J by 1 base; unmatched bases: 5. From germline, CDR1 is SQVTM and CDR2 ANQGSEA. Written as DNA, the CDR3 is TGCAGCGTTCGGGCGGGAGAGTCCTACAATGAGCAGTTCTTC. It is translated as CSVRAGESYNEQFF.

This clonotype was seen a few times. This chain uses TRBV20-1 with TRBJ1-1; D might be TRBD1 (5 bases). This CDR3 is built from 16 residues. The V and J ends lost 0 bases and 10 bases respectively, with 24 bases between them. The germline V gene has CDR1 DFQATT and CDR2 SNEGSKA (reference sequence). The CDR3 bases are TGCAGTGCTAGAGATCAAATCTCGGGGGGAAAGGTCGGAGCTTTCTTT. Translated: CSARDQISGGKVGAFF.

This clonotype was counted ten times or more. The genes are TRBV7-2 and TRBJ2-1; TRBD2 aligns across 8 bases. The J segment lost 7 bases and the V segment lost 2 bases, leaving 10 bases of the junction unmatched. This CDR3 contains 16 residues. CDR1 and CDR2 from the germline V gene are SGHTA and FQGNSA. In DNA, the CDR3 is TGTGCCAGCAGCTTAAGAGGGCTAGCGGGTGTTAATGAGCAGTTCTTC. This translates into CASSLRGLAGVNEQFF. Variable domain in full (rest from reference TRBV7-2 and TRBJ2-1): GAGVSQSPSNKVTEKGKDVELRCDPISGHTALYWYRQSLGQGLEFLIYFQGNSAPDKSGLPSDRFSAERTGGSVSTLTIQRTQQEDSAVYLCASSLRGLAGVNEQFFGPGTRLTVL.

The table lists this clonotype with a few counts. The V call is TRBV24-1, the J call TRBJ2-1; the D is unclear. V was clipped by 4 bases and J by 0 bases, with 15 bases between them. The germline V gene has CDR1 KGHDR and CDR2 SFDVKD. This CDR3 contains 17 residues. The CDR3 loop reads CATSDRNVISSYNEQFF. In nucleotides, the CDR3 is TGTGCCACCAGTGACCGTAACGTCATTAGCTCCTACAATGAGCAGTTCTTC.

This chain links TRBV13 with TRBJ1-1; TRBD1 might be the D (5 bases). The germline V and J ends were trimmed by 1 base and 1 base, with 13 bases remaining between them. Germline CDR1 PRHDT, CDR2 FYEKMQ (reference sequence). The CDR3 is 16 residues long. CDR3 nucleotide sequence: TGTGCCAGCAGCTTAGAAGGGCCGGGGGAGAACACTGAAGCTTTCTTT. Its protein is CASSLEGPGENTEAFF.

The chain recombines TRBV7-9 with TRBJ2-1, with no clear D. This CDR3 spans 13 amino acids. The germline V gene has CDR1 SEHNR and CDR2 FQNEAQ (reference sequence). Trimming took 3 bases from V and 4 from J, leaving 7 bases between them. The chain's CDR3 is CASSLGEYNEQFF. CDR3 nucleotide sequence: TGTGCCAGCAGCTTGGGCGAGTACAATGAGCAGTTCTTC.

The chain employs TRBV11-2 and TRBJ2-6, with 8 positions matching TRBD2. CDR1 and CDR2 (germline): SGHAT, FQNNGV. The CDR3 length is 18 residues. J lost 2 bases, V lost 5 bases, and 11 bases had no gene match. CDR3 coding DNA: TGTGCCAGCAGCCCGATCGCGGGGGGAGGGCCTGGGGCCAACGTCCTGACTTTC. Its translation is CASSPIAGGGPGANVLTF.

Many counts were recorded for this clonotype. The chain employs TRBV7-7 and TRBJ2-3; D might be TRBD2 (6 bases). Trimming shortened V by 0 bases and J by 5 bases, and 6 bases separated the two germline ends. CDR1 and CDR2 (germline): SSHAT, FNYEAQ (reference sequence). The CDR3 covers 13 residues. This CDR3 is CASSLAGGDTQYF. CDR3 bases: TGTGCCAGCAGCTTAGCGGGAGGAGATACGCAGTATTTT.